This T cell receptor (beta chain) was captured by sequencing in a study of CD8 T cells in ankylosing spondylitis (dated by TCRdb to 2017 to 2019). In terms of the full investigation: The study set out to find disease-linked TCR variants by profiling T cell receptor beta repertoires in ankylosing spondylitis patients and healthy donors. The whole study cohort included over a hundred healthy donors and around 25 ankylosing spondylitis patients. Peripheral blood was sampled, and synovial fluid was additionally collected from ankylosing spondylitis patients.

Sequencing took place on an Illumina HiSeq 2500. TCR beta libraries were prepared by quantitative 5'-RACE with molecular barcodes. In the source study's methods: A new computational method, built on a probabilistic model of VDJ rearrangement, was used to identify disease-linked TCR variants. TCRdb reanalyzed the raw reads on its own, using fastp at Q25 for trimming and MiXCR for clone calling, and kept in-frame beta chains. A single entry per CDR3 protein holds the most common genes and DNA from its merged rows. TCRdb's processing, not the study's, gives the V and J calls here. This sample holds some 700,000 distinct CDR3 sequences; over 15% were observed only once. 15% to 20% of the sample rests with the top ten. In regard to this clonotype: It has no known antigen specificity. Per-nucleotide qualities are absent, and no much larger clonotype sits a single base away.

CDR1 is given as SNHLY and CDR2 as FYNNEI, both from the germline V gene. There are 14 amino acids in the CDR3, from cysteine to phenylalanine inclusive. CDR3 DNA only is kept here, 42 bases in frame from base 1. Trimming takes 3 bases from V and 5 bases from J, and the germline ends sit 8 bases apart. Points the paper makes about the study in general: Some of the motif variants had been reported before in the synovial fluid and blood of reactive arthritis patients, a finding that suggests common disease-initiation mechanisms. The disease-linked clones were reported to be significantly enriched in matched synovial fluid samples from ankylosing spondylitis patients. In peripheral blood, the disease-linked clones were found at relatively low frequencies and had a CD8+ phenotype. Blood from ankylosing spondylitis patients appeared to be characterized by a TCR beta motif composed of under ten highly homologous amino acid variants.

This chain joins TRBV2 to TRBJ1-6, with the D gene uncertain. The material sequenced was blood, either unsorted or a sorted T cell fraction (not recorded which). The clonotype originates from a male donor with ankylosing spondylitis. CDR3 loop: CASSDWQDNSPLHF. The DNA sequence reads TGTGCCAGCAGTGATTGGCAAGATAATTCACCCCTCCACTTT.